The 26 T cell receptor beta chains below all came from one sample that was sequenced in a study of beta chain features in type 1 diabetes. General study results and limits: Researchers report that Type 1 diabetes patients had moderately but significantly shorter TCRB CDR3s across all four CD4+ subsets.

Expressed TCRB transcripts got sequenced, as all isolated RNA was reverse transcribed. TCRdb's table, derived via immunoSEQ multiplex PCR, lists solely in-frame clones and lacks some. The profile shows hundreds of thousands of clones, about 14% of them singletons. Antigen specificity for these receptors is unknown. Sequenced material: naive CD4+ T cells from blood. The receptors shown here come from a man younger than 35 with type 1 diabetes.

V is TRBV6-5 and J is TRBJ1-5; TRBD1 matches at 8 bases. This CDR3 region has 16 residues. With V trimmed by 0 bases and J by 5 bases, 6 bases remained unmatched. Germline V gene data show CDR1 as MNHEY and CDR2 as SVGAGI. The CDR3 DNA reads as TGTGCCAGCAGTTACTCGTTGCAGGGGGCGCATCAGCCCCAGCATTTT. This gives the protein CASSYSLQGAHQPQHF.

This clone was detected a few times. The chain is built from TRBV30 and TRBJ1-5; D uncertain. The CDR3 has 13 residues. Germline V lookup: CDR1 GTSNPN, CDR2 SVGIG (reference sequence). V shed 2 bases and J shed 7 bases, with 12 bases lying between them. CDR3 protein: CAWSKAAGQPQHF. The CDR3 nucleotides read TGTGCCTGGAGTAAGGCCGCGGGCCAGCCCCAGCATTTT.

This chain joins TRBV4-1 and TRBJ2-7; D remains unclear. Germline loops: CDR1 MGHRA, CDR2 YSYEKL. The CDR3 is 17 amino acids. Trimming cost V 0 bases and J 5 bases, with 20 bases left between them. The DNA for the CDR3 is TGCGCCAGCAGCCAAGATCTTACGCAGGCGGTTAAGGACGAGCAGTACTTC. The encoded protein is CASSQDLTQAVKDEQYF.

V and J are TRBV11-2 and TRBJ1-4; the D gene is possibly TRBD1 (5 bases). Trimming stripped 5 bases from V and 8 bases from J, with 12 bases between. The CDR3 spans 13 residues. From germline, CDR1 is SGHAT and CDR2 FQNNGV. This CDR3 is CASSLGAGEKLFF. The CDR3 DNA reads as TGTGCCAGCAGCCTAGGGGCTGGGGAAAAACTGTTTTTT.

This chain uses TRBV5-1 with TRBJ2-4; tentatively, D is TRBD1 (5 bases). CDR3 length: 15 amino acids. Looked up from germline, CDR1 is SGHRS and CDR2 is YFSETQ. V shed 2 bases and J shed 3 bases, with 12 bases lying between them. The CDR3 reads CASSFLGAVKNIQYF. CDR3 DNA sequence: TGCGCCAGCAGCTTTTTAGGGGCTGTCAAAAACATTCAGTACTTC.

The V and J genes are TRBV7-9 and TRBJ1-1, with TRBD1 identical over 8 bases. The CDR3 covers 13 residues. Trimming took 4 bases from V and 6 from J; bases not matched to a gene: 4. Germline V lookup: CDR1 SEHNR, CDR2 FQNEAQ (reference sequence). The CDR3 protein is CASSSQGGPEAFF. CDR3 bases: TGTGCCAGCAGCTCACAGGGGGGACCTGAAGCTTTCTTT.

In nucleotides, the CDR3 is TGTGCCAGCAGTCTCTTGGACAGGGGCCGGTTAAAACTGTTTTTT. Residues: CASSLLDRGRLKLFF. This chain uses TRBV6-6 with TRBJ1-4, with TRBD1 identical over 9 bases. The CDR3 is 15 residues long. V trimming: 5 bases; J trimming: 10 bases; junction bases outside the gene matches: 11. Germline V gives CDR1 MNHNY, CDR2 SVGAGI (reference sequence).

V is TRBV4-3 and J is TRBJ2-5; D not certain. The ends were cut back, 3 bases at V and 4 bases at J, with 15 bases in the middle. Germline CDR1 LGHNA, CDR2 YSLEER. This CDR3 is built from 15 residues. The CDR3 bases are TGCGCCAGCAGCCAGGGATTAAGGTTCGGAGAGACCCAGTACTTC. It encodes CASSQGLRFGETQYF.

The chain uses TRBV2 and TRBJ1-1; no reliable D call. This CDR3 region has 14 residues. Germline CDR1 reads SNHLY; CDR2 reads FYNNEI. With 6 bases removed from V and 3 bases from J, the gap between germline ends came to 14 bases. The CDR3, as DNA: TGTGCCAGCAGCCGGAGAGAGGTCGACACTGAAGCTTTCTTT. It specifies CASSRREVDTEAFF.

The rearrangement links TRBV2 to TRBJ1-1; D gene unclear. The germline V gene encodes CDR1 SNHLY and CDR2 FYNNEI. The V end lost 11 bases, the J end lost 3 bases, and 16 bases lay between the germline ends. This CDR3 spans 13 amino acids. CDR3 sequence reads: CAFRNTLHTEAFF. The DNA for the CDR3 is TGTGCCTTTAGAAATACCCTCCACACTGAAGCTTTCTTT.

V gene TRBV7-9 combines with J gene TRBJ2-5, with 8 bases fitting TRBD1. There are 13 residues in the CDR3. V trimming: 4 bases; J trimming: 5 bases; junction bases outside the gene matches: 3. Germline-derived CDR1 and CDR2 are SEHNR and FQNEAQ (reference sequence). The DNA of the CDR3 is TGTGCCAGCAGCTGGACAGGGACGGAGACCCAGTACTTC. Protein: CASSWTGTETQYF.

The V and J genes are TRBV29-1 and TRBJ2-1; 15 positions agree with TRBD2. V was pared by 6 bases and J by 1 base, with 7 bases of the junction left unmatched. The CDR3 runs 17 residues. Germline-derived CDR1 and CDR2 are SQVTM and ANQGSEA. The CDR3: CSVLGTSGRTSYNEQFF. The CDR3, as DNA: TGCAGCGTGCTCGGGACTAGCGGGAGGACGTCCTACAATGAGCAGTTCTTC.

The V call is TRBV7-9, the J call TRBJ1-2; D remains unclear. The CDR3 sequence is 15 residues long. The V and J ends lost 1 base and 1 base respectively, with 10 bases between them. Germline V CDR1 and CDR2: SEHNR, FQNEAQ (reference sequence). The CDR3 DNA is TGTGCCAGCAGCTTAGGGGAACAGCTTAACTATGGCTACACCTTC. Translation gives CASSLGEQLNYGYTF.

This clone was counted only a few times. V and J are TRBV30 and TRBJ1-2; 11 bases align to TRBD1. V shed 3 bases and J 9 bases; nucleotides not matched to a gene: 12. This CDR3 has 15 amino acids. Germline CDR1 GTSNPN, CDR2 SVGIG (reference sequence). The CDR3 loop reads CAWSPTGQGGRSYTF. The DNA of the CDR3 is TGTGCCTGGAGCCCGACGGGACAGGGGGGCCGAAGCTACACCTTC.

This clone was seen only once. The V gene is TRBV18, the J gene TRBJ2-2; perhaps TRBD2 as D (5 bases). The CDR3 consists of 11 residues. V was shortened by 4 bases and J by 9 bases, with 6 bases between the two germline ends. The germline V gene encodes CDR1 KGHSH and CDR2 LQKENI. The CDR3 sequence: CASSRERELFF. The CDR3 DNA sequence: TGTGCCAGCTCACGGGAGCGGGAGCTGTTTTTT.

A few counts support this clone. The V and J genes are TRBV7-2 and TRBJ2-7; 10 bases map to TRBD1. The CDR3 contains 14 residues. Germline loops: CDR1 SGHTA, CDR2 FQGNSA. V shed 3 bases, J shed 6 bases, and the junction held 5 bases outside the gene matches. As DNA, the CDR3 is TGTGCCAGCAGCTTCGGACAGGGGGACCGCGAGCAGTACTTC. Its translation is CASSFGQGDREQYF.

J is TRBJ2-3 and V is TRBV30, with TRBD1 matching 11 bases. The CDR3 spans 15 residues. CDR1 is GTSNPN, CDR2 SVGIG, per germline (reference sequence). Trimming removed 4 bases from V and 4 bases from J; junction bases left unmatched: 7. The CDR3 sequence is CAWMIWGQGADTQYF. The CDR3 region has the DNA TGTGCCTGGATGATCTGGGGACAGGGGGCAGATACGCAGTATTTT.

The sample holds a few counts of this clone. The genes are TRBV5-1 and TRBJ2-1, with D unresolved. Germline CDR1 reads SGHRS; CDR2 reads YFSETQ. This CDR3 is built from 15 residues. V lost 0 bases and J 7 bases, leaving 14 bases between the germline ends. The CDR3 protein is CASSLEVGPKNEQFF. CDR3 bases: TGCGCCAGCAGCTTGGAAGTGGGCCCAAAGAATGAGCAGTTCTTC. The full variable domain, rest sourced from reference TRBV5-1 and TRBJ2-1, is KAGVTQTPRYLIKTRGQQVTLSCSPISGHRSVSWYQQTPGQGLQFLFEYFSETQRNKGNFPGRFSGRQFSNSRSEMNVSTLELGDSALYLCASSLEVGPKNEQFFGPGTRLTVL.

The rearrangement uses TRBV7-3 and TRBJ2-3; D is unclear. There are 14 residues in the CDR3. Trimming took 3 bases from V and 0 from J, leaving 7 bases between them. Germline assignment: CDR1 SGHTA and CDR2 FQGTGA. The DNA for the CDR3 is TGTGCCAGCAGCTTCTCCGGGAGCACAGATACGCAGTATTTT. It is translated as CASSFSGSTDTQYF.

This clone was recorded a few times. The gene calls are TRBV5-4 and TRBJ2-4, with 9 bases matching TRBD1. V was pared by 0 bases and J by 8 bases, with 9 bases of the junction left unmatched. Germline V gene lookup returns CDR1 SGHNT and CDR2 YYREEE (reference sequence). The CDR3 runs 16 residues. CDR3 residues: CASSLEGTGSKDIQYF. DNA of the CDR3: TGTGCCAGCAGCTTGGAGGGGACAGGGTCGAAGGACATTCAGTACTTC.

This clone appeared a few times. As DNA, the CDR3 is TGTGCCAGCATCTGTCGGGAGGACCAGGCCAACTATGGCTACACCTTC. Its translation: CASICREDQANYGYTF. The rearrangement joins TRBV21-1 to TRBJ1-2. TRBV21-1 is designated a pseudogene. The CDR3 is made up of 16 amino acids.

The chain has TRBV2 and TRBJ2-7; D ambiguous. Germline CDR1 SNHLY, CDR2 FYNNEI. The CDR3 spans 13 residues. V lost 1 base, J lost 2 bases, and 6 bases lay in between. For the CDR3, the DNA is TGTGCCAGCAGTGAAGGAGGACCCTACGAGCAGTACTTC. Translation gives CASSEGGPYEQYF. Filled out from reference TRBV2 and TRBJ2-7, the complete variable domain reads EPEVTQTPSHQVTQMGQEVILRCVPISNHLYFYWYRQILGQKVEFLVSFYNNEISEKSEIFDDQFSVERPDGSNFTLKIRSTKLEDSAMYFCASSEGGPYEQYFGPGTRLTVT.

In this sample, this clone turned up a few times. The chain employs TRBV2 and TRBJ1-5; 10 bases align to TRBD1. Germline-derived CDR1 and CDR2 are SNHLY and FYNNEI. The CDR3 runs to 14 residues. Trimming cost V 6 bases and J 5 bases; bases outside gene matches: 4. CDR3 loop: CASSVGTGDQPQHF. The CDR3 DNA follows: TGTGCCAGCAGCGTTGGGACAGGGGATCAGCCCCAGCATTTT.

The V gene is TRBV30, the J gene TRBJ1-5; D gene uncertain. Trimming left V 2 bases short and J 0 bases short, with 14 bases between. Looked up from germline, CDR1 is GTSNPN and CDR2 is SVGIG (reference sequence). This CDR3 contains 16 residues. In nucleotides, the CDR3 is TGTGCCTGGAGTCTGAAGGAGACATATAGCAATCAGCCCCAGCATTTT. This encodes CAWSLKETYSNQPQHF.

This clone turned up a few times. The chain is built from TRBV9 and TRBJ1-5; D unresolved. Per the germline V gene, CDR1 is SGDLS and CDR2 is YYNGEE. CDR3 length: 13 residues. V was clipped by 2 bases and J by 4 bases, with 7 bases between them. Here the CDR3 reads CASSVSTNQPQHF. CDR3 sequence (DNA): TGTGCCAGCAGCGTTAGTACTAATCAGCCCCAGCATTTT.

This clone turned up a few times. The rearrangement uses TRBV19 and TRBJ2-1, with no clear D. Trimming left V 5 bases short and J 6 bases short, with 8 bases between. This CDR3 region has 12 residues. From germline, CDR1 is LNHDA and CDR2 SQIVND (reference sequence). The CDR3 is CASSVAGNEQFF. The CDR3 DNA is TGTGCCAGTAGTGTAGCTGGCAATGAGCAGTTCTTC. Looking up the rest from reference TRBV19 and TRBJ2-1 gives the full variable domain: DGGITQSPKYLFRKEGQNVTLSCEQNLNHDAMYWYRQDPGQGLRLIYYSQIVNDFQKGDIAEGYSVSREKKESFPLTVTSAQKNPTAFYLCASSVAGNEQFFGPGTRLTVL.